Presented here are 3 T cell receptor beta chains from one specimen sequenced in a study of shared clonotypes between healthy human individuals. The repertoire was sequenced with immunoSEQ multiplex PCR; TCRdb's copy has only in-frame clones and lacks some. Of approximately 2.3 million clones detected, 80% to 95% appear once; the ten largest clones hold about 0.37%. Sequencing was carried out using naive CD4+ T cells from PBMCs. Stated subset: CD45RA+ positively selected. These receptors were collected from a young man in good health. Some clones in this sample may be carry-over from other donors' samples.

The CDR3 loop reads CASSARADRGDTQYF. The DNA of the CDR3 is TGTGCCAGCAGCGCCCGTGCGGACAGGGGTGATACGCAGTATTTT. The gene calls are TRBV5-6 and TRBJ2-3; 9 bases fit TRBD1. V shed 4 bases, J shed 6 bases, and the junction held 9 bases outside the gene matches. Per germline, CDR1 SGHDT and CDR2 YYEEEE. The CDR3 loop spans 15 amino acids.

The chain joins TRBV7-9 to TRBJ2-1, with 12 bases that match TRBD1. CDR1 is SEHNR, CDR2 FQNEAQ, per germline (reference sequence). The CDR3 extends over 18 amino acids. V trimming: 1 base; J trimming: 6 bases; junction bases outside the gene matches: 10. CDR3 nucleotides: TGTGCCAGCAGCTTAGTAGTCGGGGGACAGGGGGCGCTCAATGAGCAGTTCTTC. Amino acids: CASSLVVGGQGALNEQFF. Supplemented by reference TRBV7-9 and TRBJ2-1, the full variable domain reads DTGVSQNPRHKITKRGQNVTFRCDPISEHNRLYWYRQTLGQGPEFLTYFQNEAQLEKSRLLSDRFSAERPKGSFSTLEIQRTEQGDSAMYLCASSLVVGGQGALNEQFFGPGTRLTVL.

V is TRBV5-6 and J is TRBJ1-2, with unresolved D. In germline, CDR1 is SGHDT, CDR2 YYEEEE. Trimming removed 4 bases from V and 3 bases from J, with 22 bases in between. This CDR3 spans 17 amino acids. The CDR3 here is CASSIAWTVTAYYGYTF. The CDR3 region has the DNA TGTGCCAGCAGCATTGCCTGGACGGTGACCGCATACTATGGCTACACCTTC.